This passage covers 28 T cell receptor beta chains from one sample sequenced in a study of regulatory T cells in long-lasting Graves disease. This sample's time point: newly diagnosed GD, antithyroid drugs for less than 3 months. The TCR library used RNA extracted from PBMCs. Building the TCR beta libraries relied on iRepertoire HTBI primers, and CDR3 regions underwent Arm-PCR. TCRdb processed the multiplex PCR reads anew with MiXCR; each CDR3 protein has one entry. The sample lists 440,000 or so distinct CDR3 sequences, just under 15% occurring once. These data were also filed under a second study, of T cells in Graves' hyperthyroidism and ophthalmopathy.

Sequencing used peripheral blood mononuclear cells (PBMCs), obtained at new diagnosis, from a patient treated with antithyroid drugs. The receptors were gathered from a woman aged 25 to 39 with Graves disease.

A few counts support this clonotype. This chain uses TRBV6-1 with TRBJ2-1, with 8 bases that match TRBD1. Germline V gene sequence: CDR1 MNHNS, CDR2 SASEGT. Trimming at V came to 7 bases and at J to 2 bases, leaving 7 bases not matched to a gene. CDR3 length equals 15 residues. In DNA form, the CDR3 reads TGTGCCAGCACCCAGACAGGGGTAACCTACAATGAGCAGTTCTTC. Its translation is CASTQTGVTYNEQFF.

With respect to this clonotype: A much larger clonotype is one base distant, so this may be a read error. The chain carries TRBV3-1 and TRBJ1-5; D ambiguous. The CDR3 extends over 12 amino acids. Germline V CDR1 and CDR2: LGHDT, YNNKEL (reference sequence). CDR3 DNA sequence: TGTGCCCGCAGCTCACCCGGTTCGCCCCAGCATTTT. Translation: CARSSPGSPQHF.

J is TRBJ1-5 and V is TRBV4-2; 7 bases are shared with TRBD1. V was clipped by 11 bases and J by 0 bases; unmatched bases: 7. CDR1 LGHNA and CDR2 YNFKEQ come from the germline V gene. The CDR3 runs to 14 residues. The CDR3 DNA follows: TGTGCCTCAGGGGGGGAAAATAGCAATCAGCCCCAGCATTTT. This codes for CASGGENSNQPQHF.

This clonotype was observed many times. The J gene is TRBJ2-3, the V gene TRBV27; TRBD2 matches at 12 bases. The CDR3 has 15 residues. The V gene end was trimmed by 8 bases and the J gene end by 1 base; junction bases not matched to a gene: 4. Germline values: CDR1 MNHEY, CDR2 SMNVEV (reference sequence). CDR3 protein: CASLGTSGRTDTQYF. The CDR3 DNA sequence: TGTGCCAGCCTCGGGACTAGCGGGCGCACAGATACGCAGTATTTT.

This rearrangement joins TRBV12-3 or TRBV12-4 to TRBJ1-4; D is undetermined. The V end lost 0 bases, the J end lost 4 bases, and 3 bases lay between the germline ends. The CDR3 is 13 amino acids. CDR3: CASSLANNEKLFF. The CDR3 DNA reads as TGTGCCAGCAGTTTAGCGAATAATGAAAAACTGTTTTTT.

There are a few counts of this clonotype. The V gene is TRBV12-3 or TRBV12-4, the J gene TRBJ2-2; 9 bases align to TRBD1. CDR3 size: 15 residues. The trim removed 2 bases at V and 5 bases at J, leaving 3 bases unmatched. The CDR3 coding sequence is TGTGCCAGCAGTTTACCGGACAGGGGAACCGGGGAGCTGTTTTTT. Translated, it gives CASSLPDRGTGELFF.

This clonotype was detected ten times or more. The CDR3 region is CASSPAGSSGTDTQYF. The CDR3 nucleotides read TGTGCCAGCTCCCCCGCCGGGTCTTCCGGCACAGATACGCAGTATTTT. This sequence joins TRBV28 and TRBJ2-3; no definite D call. V was cut by 8 bases and J by 1 base, with 19 bases left in between. The length of the CDR3 is 16 residues. Germline CDR1 and CDR2: MDHEN and SYDVKM. The full variable domain, its missing parts supplied by reference TRBV28 and TRBJ2-3, is DVKVTQSSRYLVKRTGEKVFLECVQDMDHENMFWYRQDPGLGLRLIYFSYDVKMKEKGDIPEGYSVSREKKERFSLILESASTNQTSMYLCASSPAGSSGTDTQYFGPGTRLTVL.

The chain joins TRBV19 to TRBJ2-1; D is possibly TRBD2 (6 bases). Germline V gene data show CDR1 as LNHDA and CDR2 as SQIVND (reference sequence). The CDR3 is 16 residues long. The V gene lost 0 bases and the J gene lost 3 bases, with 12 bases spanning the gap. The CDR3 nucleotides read TGTGCCAGTAGTATAGATCCCAGGAGGGTCTACAATGAGCAGTTCTTC. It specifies CASSIDPRRVYNEQFF.

CDR3 in amino acids: CASSPGRYEQYF. The CDR3 DNA is TGTGCCAGCTCACCGGGTCGCTACGAGCAGTACTTC. This chain joins TRBV18 and TRBJ2-7; D not certain. CDR1 is KGHSH and CDR2 is LQKENI in the germline V gene. This CDR3 is built from 12 residues. With 3 bases removed from V and 3 bases from J, the gap between germline ends came to 6 bases.

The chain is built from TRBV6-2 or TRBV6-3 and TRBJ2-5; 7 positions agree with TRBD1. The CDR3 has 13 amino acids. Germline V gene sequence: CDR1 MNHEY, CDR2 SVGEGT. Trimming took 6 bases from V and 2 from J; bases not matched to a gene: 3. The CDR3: CASSWTGQETQYF. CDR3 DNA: TGTGCCAGCAGCTGGACAGGTCAAGAGACCCAGTACTTC.

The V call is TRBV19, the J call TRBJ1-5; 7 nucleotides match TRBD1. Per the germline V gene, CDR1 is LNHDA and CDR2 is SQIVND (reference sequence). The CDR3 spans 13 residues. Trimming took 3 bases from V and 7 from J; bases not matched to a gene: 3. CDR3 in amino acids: CASSMNRGQPQHF. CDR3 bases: TGTGCCAGTAGTATGAACAGGGGCCAGCCCCAGCATTTT.

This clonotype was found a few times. CDR3 sequence (DNA): TGTGCCAGCACCCAAAGTAGAGGAGTGGGAAACACCATATATTTT. It translates to CASTQSRGVGNTIYF. The chain links TRBV6-2 or TRBV6-3 to TRBJ1-3; D gene unclear. CDR1 MNHEY and CDR2 SVGEGT come from the germline V gene. The CDR3 is 15 amino acids. Between the trimmed V and J ends, which lost 7 bases and 4 bases, there was a span of 17 bases.

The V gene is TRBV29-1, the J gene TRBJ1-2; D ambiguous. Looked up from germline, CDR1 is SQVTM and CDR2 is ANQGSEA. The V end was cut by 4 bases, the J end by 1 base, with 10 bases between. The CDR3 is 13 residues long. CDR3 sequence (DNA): TGCAGCGTTGGGGCCGGTGTTAACTATGGCTACACCTTC. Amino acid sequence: CSVGAGVNYGYTF. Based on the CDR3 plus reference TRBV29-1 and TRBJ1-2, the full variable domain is SAVISQKPSRDICQRGTSLTIQCQVDSQVTMMFWYRQQPGQSLTLIATANQGSEATYESGFVIDKFPISRPNLTFSTLTVSNMSPEDSSIYLCSVGAGVNYGYTFGSGTRLTVV.

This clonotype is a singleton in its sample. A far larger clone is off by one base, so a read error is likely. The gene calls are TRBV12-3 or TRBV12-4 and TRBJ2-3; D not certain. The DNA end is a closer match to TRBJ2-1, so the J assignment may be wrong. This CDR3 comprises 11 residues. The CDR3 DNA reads TGTGCCAGCGGTAGGAGTAATGCGCAGTTCTTC. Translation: CASGRSNAQFF.

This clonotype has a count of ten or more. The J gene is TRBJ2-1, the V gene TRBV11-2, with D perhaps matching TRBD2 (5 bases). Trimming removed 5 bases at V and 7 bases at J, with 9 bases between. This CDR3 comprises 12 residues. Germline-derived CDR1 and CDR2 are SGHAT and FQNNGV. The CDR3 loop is CASSPLGNEQFF. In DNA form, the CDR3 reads TGTGCCAGCAGCCCACTAGGGAATGAGCAGTTCTTC.

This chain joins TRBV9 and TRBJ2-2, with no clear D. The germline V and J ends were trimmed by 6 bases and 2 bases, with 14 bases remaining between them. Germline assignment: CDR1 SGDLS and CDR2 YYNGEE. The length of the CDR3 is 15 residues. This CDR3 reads CASNNLTSNTGELFF. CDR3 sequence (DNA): TGTGCCAGCAACAACCTGACCAGTAACACCGGGGAGCTGTTTTTT. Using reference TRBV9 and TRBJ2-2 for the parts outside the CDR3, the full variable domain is DSGVTQTPKHLITATGQRVTLRCSPRSGDLSVYWYQQSLDQGLQFLIQYYNGEERAKGNILERFSAQQFPDLHSELNLSSLELGDSALYFCASNNLTSNTGELFFGEGSRLTVL.

The CDR3 region is CAWSAGESQDTQYF. The CDR3 DNA is TGTGCCTGGAGTGCGGGAGAATCACAAGATACGCAGTATTTT. The chain links TRBV30 to TRBJ2-3; D may be TRBD2 (6 bases). Looked up from germline, CDR1 is GTSNPN and CDR2 is SVGIG (reference sequence). Trimming took off 1 base at V and 5 bases at J, with 13 bases between the two ends. CDR3 length equals 14 residues.

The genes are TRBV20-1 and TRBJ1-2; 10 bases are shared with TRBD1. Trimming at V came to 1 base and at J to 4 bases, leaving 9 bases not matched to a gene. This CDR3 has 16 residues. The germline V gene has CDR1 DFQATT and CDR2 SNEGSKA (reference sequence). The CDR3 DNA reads TGCAGTGCTAGAGGACAGGGGGCAAAGGGAACCTATGGCTACACCTTC. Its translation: CSARGQGAKGTYGYTF.

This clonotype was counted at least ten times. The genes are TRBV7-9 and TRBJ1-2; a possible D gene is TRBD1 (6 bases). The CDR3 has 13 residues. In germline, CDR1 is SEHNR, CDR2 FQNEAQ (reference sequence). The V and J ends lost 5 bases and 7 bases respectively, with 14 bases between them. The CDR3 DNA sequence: TGTGCCAGCAGCCTAGGCACAGGGACTGGCTACACCTTC. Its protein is CASSLGTGTGYTF.

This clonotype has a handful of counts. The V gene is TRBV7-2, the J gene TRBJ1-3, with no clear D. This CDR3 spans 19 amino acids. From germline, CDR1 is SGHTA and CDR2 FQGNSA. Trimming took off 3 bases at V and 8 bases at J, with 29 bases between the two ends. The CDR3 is CASSFPILNRVWPRHTIYF. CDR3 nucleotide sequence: TGTGCCAGCAGCTTCCCGATCCTCAATCGGGTCTGGCCAAGGCACACCATATATTTT. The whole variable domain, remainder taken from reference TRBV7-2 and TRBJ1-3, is GAGVSQSPSNKVTEKGKDVELRCDPISGHTALYWYRQSLGQGLEFLIYFQGNSAPDKSGLPSDRFSAERTGGSVSTLTIQRTQQEDSAVYLCASSFPILNRVWPRHTIYFGEGSWLTVV.

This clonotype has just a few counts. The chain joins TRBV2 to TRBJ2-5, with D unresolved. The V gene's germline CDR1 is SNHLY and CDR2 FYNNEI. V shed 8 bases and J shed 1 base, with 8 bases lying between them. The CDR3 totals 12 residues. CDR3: CASRAVQETQYF. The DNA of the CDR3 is TGTGCCAGCCGGGCGGTCCAAGAGACCCAGTACTTC.

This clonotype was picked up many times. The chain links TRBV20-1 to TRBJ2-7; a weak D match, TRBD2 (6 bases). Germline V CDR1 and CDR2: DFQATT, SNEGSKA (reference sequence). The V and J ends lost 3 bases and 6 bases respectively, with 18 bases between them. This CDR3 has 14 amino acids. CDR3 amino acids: CSASPRAGPIEQYF. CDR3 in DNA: TGCAGTGCTAGCCCTAGGGCGGGACCGATCGAGCAGTACTTC.

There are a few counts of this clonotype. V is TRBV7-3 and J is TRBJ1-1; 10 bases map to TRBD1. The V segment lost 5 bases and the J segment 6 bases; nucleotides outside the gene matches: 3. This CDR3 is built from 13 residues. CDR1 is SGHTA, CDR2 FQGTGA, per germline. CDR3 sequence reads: CASSIGTGAEAFF. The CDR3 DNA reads TGTGCCAGCAGCATAGGGACAGGGGCTGAAGCTTTCTTT. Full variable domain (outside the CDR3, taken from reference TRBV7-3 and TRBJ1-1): GAGVSQTPSNKVTEKGKYVELRCDPISGHTALYWYRQSLGQGPEFLIYFQGTGAADDSGLPNDRFFAVRPEGSVSTLKIQRTERGDSAVYLCASSIGTGAEAFFGQGTRLTVV.

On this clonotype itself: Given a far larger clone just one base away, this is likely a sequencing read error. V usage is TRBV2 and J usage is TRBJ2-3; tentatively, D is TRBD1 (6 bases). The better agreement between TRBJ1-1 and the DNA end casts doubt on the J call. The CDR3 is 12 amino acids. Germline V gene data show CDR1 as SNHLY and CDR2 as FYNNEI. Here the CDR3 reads CASGGRGLEAFF. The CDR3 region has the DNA TGTGCCAGCGGGGGTAGGGGGTTGGAAGCTTTCTTT.

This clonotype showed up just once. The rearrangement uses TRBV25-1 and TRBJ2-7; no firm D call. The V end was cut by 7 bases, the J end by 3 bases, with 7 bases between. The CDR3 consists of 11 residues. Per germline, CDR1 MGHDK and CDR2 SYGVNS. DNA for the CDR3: TGTGCCAGCACCCGGCTCTACGAGCAGTACTTC. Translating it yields CASTRLYEQYF.

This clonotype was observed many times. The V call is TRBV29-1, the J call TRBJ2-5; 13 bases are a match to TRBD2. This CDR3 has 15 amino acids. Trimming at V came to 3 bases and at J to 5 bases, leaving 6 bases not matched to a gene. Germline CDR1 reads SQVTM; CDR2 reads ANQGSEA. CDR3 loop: CSVDRTSGSMETQYF. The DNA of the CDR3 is TGCAGCGTTGACCGGACTAGCGGGAGTATGGAGACCCAGTACTTC.

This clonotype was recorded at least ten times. The CDR3 here is CASSLVLRSYEQYF. The DNA for the CDR3 is TGTGCCAGCAGCTTGGTGCTGCGATCCTACGAGCAGTACTTC. The V and J genes are TRBV5-6 and TRBJ2-7; no clear D. The CDR3 has 14 residues. Germline CDR1 and CDR2: SGHDT and YYEEEE. V shed 0 bases and J shed 1 base, with 8 bases lying between them.

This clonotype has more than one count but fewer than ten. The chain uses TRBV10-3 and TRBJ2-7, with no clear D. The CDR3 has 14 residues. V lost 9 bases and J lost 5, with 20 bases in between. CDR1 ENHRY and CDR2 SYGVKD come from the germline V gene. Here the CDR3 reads CAIGLRSGPDEQYF. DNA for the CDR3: TGTGCCATTGGCCTTCGCTCGGGCCCCGACGAGCAGTACTTC.